These T cell receptor beta chains were read from a single sample in a study of blood T cell repertoires in COVID-19. Clones were sequenced by immunoSEQ multiplex PCR, and TCRdb holds only the in-frame ones, with some missing. The repertoire includes almost 400,000 clones, roughly 88% of them detected once, and approximately 0.96% sits in the top ten. Sequences were obtained from PBMCs or T cells enriched from blood (not recorded which). The receptors derive from a woman in her thirties with acute COVID-19. Both conserved end residues are part of each CDR3. A D gene is named only where the DNA matches it firmly. Clone size is given for some rows only: seen once, a few or many times, or a class if the clone is expanded.

clone_size	d_call	v_call	j_call	cdr3_nt	cdr3_aa
.	.	TRBV7-9	TRBJ2-3	TGTGCCAGCAGCTGGGACTCAACGGGAGATACGCAGTATTTT	CASSWDSTGDTQYF
.	TRBD1	TRBV19	TRBJ1-6	TGTGCCAGTAGTCGTCAGGGGGTGAGGTTCAATTCACCCCTCCACTTT	CASSRQGVRFNSPLHF
.	.	TRBV30	TRBJ1-5	TGTGCCTGGAGTGAATCGGGGACTTTCGATCAGCCCCAGCATTTT	CAWSESGTFDQPQHF
.	TRBD1	TRBV5-1	TRBJ1-4	TGCGCCAGCAGCTTGGGCACCCTACAGGGGGACTTGGGTGAAAAACTGTTTTTT	CASSLGTLQGDLGEKLFF
.	.	TRBV7-2	TRBJ2-7	TGTGCCAGCAGCTTAAGGGACTCGGACGAGCAGTACTTC	CASSLRDSDEQYF
few	TRBD1	TRBV30	TRBJ1-6	TGTGCCTGGGGACAGGGTTATAATTCACCCCTCCACTTT	CAWGQGYNSPLHF
.	.	TRBV30	TRBJ1-1	TGTGCCTGGAGTATCGGGGACACTGAAGCTTTCTTT	CAWSIGDTEAFF
.	.	TRBV5-4	TRBJ2-5	TGTGCCAGCAGCTTGGAGGCAGGGAAGGGGGCCCAGTACTTC	CASSLEAGKGAQYF
.	.	TRBV7-6	TRBJ1-1	TGTGCCAGCAGCCCTATAAACACTGAAGCTTTCTTT	CASSPINTEAFF
.	TRBD1	TRBV5-4	TRBJ1-1	TGTGCCAGCAGTCCTCTGGGGACAGGGGCCACTGAAGCTTTCTTT	CASSPLGTGATEAFF
once	.	TRBV19	TRBJ1-6	TGTGCCAGTCACCCATTTTCAGATTCACCCCTCCACTTT	CASHPFSDSPLHF
.	.	TRBV24-1	TRBJ2-1	TGTGCCACCAGTGATTTCGGAGGCGATGAGCAGTTCTTC	CATSDFGGDEQFF
.	.	TRBV25-1	TRBJ2-1	TGTGCCAGCAGCCAAACTCGGTCCTACAATGAGCAGTTCTTC	CASSQTRSYNEQFF
.	TRBD1	TRBV5-1	TRBJ2-7	TGCGCCAGCAGCTTGGCGGGACAGGCCGAGCAGTACTTC	CASSLAGQAEQYF
.	.	TRBV30	TRBJ2-5	TGTGCCTGGAGTTACAACCAAGAGACCCAGTACTTC	CAWSYNQETQYF
.	TRBD2	TRBV9	TRBJ2-3	TGTGCCAGCAGCGTAGGGACTAGGGGCACAGATACGCAGTATTTT	CASSVGTRGTDTQYF
.	.	TRBV15	TRBJ2-7	TGTGCCACCAGCACCTCAGGGGACGAGCAGTACTTC	CATSTSGDEQYF
.	.	TRBV29-1	TRBJ1-2	TGCAGCGTTGAAGCAGGGTACTATGGCTACACCTTC	CSVEAGYYGYTF
.	.	TRBV27	TRBJ2-1	TGTGCCAGCAGTTTGCTTGCGGGGCAGGTGACCAATGAGCAGTTCTTC	CASSLLAGQVTNEQFF
.	.	TRBV7-2	TRBJ2-5	TGTGCCAGCAGCTTAGGCCCCGCAAGGGGGACCCAGTACTTC	CASSLGPARGTQYF
.	.	TRBV5-1	TRBJ2-5	TGCGCCAGCAGGGCAGGGGAGACCCAGTACTTC	CASRAGETQYF
.	.	TRBV4-1	TRBJ1-5	TGCGCCAGCAGCCAAGGTGCGGGGCTCAATCAGCCCCAGCATTTT	CASSQGAGLNQPQHF
once	TRBD1	TRBV24-1	TRBJ1-2	TGTGCCACCAGTGGTGTAGACAGGGTCGGCTATGGCTACACCTTC	CATSGVDRVGYGYTF
.	.	TRBV4-1	TRBJ1-2	TGCGCCAGCAGCCACCTTACTCACAGTTTCTATGGCTACACCTTC	CASSHLTHSFYGYTF
.	.	TRBV5-6	TRBJ1-1	TGTGCCAGCAGCTTGATAGTGGGGGGCACTGAAGCTTTCTTT	CASSLIVGGTEAFF
.	.	TRBV5-1	TRBJ1-1	TGCGCCAGCAGTGCAGGGGAGTACACTGAAGCTTTCTTT	CASSAGEYTEAFF